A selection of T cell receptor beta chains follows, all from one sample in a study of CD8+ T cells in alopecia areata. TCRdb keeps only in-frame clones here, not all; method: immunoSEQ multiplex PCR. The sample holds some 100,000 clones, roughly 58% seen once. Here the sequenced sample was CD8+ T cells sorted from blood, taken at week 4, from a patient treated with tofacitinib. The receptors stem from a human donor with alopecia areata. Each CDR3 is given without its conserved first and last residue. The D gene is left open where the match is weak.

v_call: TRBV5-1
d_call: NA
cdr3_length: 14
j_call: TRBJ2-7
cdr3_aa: ASSLGSDPSPYEQY

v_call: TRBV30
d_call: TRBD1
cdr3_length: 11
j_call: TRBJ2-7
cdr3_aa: AWSVGTDYEQY

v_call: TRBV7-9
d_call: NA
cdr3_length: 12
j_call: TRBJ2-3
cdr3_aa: ASSHRRATDTQY

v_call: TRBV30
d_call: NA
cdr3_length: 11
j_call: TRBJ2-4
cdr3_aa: AWMGVAKNIQY

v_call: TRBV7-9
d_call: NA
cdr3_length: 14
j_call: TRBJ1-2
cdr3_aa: ASSPPWDKSNYGYT

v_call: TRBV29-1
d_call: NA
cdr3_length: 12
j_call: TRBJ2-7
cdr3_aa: SVDEWGAPGEQY

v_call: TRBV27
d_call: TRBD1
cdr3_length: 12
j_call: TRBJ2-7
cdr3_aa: ASSEDRGTYEQY

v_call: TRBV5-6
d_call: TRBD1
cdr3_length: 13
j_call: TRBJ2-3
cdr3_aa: ASSLGQTYTDTQY

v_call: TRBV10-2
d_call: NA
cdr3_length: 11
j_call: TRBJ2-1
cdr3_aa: ASALTPYNEQF

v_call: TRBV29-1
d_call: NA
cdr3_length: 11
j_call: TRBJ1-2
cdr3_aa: SVDGGGLYGYT

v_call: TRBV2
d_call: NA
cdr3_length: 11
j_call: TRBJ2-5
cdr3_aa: AIKQDNQETQY

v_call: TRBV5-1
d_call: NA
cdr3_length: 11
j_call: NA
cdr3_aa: ASSDEGPNEQY

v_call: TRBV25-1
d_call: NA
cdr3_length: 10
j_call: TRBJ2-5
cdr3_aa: ASSEFGETQY

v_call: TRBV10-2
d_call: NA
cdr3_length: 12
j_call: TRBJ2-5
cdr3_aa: ASCPKGVGETQY

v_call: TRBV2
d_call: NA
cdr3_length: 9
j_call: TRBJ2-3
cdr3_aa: ASSDTDTQY

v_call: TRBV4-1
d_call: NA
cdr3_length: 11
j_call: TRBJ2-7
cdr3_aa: ASSQENDYEQY

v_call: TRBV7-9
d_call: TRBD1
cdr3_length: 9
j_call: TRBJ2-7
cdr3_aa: ASSADREQY

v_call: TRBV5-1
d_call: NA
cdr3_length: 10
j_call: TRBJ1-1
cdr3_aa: ASSLGPGEAF

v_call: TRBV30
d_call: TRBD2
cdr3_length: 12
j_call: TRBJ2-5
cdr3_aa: AWSVSSGVETQY

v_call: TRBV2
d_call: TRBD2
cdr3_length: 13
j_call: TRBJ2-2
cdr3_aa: ASSEGGGAFGELF

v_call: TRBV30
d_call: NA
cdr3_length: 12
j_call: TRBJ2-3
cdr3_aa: AWSVLGERDTQY

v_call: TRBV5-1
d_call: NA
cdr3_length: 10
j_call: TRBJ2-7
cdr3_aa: ASSLTAYEQY

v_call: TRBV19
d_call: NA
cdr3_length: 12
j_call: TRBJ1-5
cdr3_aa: ASSGDYSNQPQH

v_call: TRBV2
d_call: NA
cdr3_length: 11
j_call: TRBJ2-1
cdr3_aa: ASEGANGNEQF

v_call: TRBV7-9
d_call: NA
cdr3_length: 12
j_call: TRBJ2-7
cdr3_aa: ASSSRDRYYEQY

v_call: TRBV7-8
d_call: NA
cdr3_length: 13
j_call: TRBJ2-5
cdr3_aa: ASSLPPRPAETQY

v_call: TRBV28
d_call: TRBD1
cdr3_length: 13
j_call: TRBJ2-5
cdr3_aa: ASSPDRGTGETQY

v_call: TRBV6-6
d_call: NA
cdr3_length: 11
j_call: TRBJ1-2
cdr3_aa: ASSYSNGDGYT

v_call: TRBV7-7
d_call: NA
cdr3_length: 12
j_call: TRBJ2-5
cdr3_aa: ASSRTEIQETQY

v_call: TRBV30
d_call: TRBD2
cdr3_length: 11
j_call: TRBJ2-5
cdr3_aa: AWAAGPGETQY

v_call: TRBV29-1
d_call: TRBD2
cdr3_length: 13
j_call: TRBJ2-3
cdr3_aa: SVQPSGINTDTQY

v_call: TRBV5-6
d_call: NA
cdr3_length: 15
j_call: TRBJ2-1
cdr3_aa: ASSLARVSLLHNEQF

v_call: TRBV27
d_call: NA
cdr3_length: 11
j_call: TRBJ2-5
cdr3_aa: ASSLGLQETQY

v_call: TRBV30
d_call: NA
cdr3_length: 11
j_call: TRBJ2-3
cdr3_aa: AWSRGDTDTQY

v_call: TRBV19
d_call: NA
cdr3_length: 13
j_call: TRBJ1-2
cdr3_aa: ASSVTRSANYGYT

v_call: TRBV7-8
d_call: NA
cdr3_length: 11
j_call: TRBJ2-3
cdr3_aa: ASSLFRVDTQY

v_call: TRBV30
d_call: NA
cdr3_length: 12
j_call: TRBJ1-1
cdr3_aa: AWSQGAENTEAF

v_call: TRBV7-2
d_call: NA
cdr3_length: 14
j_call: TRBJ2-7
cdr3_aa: ASSLDDRPLTYEQY

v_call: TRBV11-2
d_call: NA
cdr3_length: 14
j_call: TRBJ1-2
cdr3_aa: ASSLDLRTPNDGYT

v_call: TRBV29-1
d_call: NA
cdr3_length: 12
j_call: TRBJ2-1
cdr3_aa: SVEDLAAYNEQF